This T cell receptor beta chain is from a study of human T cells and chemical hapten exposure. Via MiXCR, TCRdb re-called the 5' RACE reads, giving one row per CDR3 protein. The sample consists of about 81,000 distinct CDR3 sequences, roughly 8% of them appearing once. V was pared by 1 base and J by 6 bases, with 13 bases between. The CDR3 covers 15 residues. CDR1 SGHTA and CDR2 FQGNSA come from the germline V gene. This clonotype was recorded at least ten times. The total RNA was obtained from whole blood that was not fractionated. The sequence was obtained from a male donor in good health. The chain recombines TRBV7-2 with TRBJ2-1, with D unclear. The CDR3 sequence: CASSLDLGPTNEQFF. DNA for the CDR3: TGTGCCAGCAGCTTAGATTTGGGTCCGACCAATGAGCAGTTCTTC.